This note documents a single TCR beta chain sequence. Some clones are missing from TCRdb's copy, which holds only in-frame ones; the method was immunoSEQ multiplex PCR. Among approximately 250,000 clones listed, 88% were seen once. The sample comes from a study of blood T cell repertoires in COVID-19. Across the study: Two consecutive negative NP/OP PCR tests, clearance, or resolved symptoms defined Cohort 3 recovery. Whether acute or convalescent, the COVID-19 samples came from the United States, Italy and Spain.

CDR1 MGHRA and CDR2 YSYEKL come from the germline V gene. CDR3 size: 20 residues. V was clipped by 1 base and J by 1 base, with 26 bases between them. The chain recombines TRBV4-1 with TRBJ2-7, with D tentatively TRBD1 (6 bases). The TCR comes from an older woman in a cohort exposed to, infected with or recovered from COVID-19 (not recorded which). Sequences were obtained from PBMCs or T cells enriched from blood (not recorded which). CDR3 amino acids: CASSQAGFGPLDRRSYEQYF. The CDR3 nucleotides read TGCGCCAGCAGCCAAGCAGGGTTCGGGCCCCTTGACAGGAGATCCTACGAGCAGTACTTC.